These 22 T cell receptor beta chains were all obtained from the same sample, sequenced in a study of blood T cell repertoires in COVID-19. Only in-frame clones appear in the TCRdb table, and some are missing; sequencing was by immunoSEQ multiplex PCR. The table lists 350,000 to 450,000 clones, around nine tenths of them singletons. What was sequenced was peripheral blood. The receptors were sampled from a human donor in a cohort sampled during active COVID-19.

The chain recombines TRBV28 with TRBJ1-2; unclear D gene. Germline V gives CDR1 MDHEN, CDR2 SYDVKM. Trimming removed 6 bases from V and 8 bases from J, with 19 bases in between. The CDR3 runs 14 residues. The DNA of the CDR3 is TGTGCCAGCAGCCTCGCTCGGGGATTTGGGGGCTACACCTTC. It codes for CASSLARGFGGYTF.

The chain uses TRBV27 and TRBJ2-1; tentatively, D is TRBD1 (6 bases). Trimming stripped 5 bases from V and 3 bases from J, with 14 bases between. The CDR3 is made up of 15 amino acids. CDR1 and CDR2 from the germline V gene are MNHEY and SMNVEV (reference sequence). CDR3: CASSTTGVSYNEQFF. The CDR3 DNA follows: TGTGCCAGCAGTACGACAGGAGTCAGCTACAATGAGCAGTTCTTC.

The chain carries TRBV3-1 (or the pseudogene TRBV3-2) and TRBJ2-1; TRBD1 matches at 7 bases. The CDR3 contains 14 residues. The V gene end was trimmed by 3 bases and the J gene end by 3 bases; junction bases not matched to a gene: 2. Germline CDR1 reads LGHDT; CDR2 reads YNNKEL (reference sequence). The DNA of the CDR3 is TGTGCCAGCAGCCACCGGGACAGCTACAATGAGCAGTTCTTC. This codes for CASSHRDSYNEQFF.

This chain joins TRBV20-1 and TRBJ2-2; D may be TRBD2 (6 bases). The germline V and J ends were trimmed by 3 bases and 2 bases, with 16 bases remaining between them. The CDR3 length is 16 residues. CDR1 is DFQATT, CDR2 SNEGSKA, per germline (reference sequence). The CDR3 region is CSASSGGKRNTGELFF. The CDR3 DNA follows: TGCAGTGCTAGTTCTGGGGGGAAAAGAAACACCGGGGAGCTGTTTTTT.

The chain employs TRBV2 and TRBJ2-7, with 7 bases matching TRBD1. V lost 6 bases, J lost 2 bases, and 7 bases stayed unmatched. This CDR3 has 14 residues. CDR1 is SNHLY, CDR2 FYNNEI, per germline. CDR3 nucleotide sequence: TGTGCCAGCAGCCAAAACAGGGGAACCTACGAGCAGTACTTC. Encoded protein: CASSQNRGTYEQYF.

The chain uses TRBV7-9 and TRBJ1-3; D remains unclear. The CDR3 runs 13 residues. With 6 bases removed from V and 7 bases from J, the gap between germline ends came to 13 bases. Germline CDR1 is SEHNR and CDR2 is FQNEAQ (reference sequence). CDR3 protein: CASSYSTGNTIYF. The CDR3 nucleotides are TGTGCCAGCAGTTACTCAACCGGGAACACCATATATTTT. The variable domain in full, completed from reference TRBV7-9 and TRBJ1-3, reads DTGVSQNPRHKITKRGQNVTFRCDPISEHNRLYWYRQTLGQGPEFLTYFQNEAQLEKSRLLSDRFSAERPKGSFSTLEIQRTEQGDSAMYLCASSYSTGNTIYFGEGSWLTVV.

This clone was seen more than once but under ten times. DNA of the CDR3: TGCGCCAGCAGCCAAGATTTGGTCGGCGGGAGTTCCTACAATGAGCAGTTCTTC. Translating it yields CASSQDLVGGSSYNEQFF. This chain links TRBV4-1 with TRBJ2-1, with 7 bases lining up with TRBD2. The CDR3 has 18 residues. V trimming: 0 bases; J trimming: 1 base; junction bases outside the gene matches: 9. From germline, CDR1 is MGHRA and CDR2 YSYEKL.

The sample holds many counts of this clone. The chain is built from TRBV29-1 and TRBJ2-7, with D possibly TRBD1 on 5 matching bases. This CDR3 spans 15 amino acids. Trimming left V 4 bases short and J 0 bases short, with 16 bases between. Looked up from germline, CDR1 is SQVTM and CDR2 is ANQGSEA. CDR3 region: CSVAAGQHSSYEQYF. In DNA, the CDR3 is TGCAGCGTTGCGGCAGGGCAGCACAGCTCCTACGAGCAGTACTTC.

On this clone: A junction boundary mismatches the germline segment, possibly from a read error. The chain is built from TRBV7-9 and TRBJ1-2; perhaps TRBD1 as D (6 bases). Germline V gene lookup returns CDR1 SEHNR and CDR2 FQNEAQ (reference sequence). The CDR3 contains 14 residues. The CDR3 region is CASSSNTGNYSYTF. The CDR3 DNA reads TGTGCCAGCAGCTCCAATACAGGGAACTATAGCTACACCTTC.

The CDR3, as DNA: TGTGCCAGCAGCCCCGGACTATCGGTGGCCGGGGAGCTGTTTTTT. It is translated as CASSPGLSVAGELFF. The V call is TRBV7-3, the J call TRBJ2-2, with D possibly matching TRBD2 (6 bases). Trimming shortened V by 5 bases and J by 6 bases, and 16 bases separated the two germline ends. The CDR3 has 15 residues. Germline values: CDR1 SGHTA, CDR2 FQGTGA.

This rearrangement joins TRBV19 to TRBJ2-3, with 11 bases that match TRBD2. V trimming: 5 bases; J trimming: 6 bases; junction bases outside the gene matches: 10. Germline CDR1 and CDR2: LNHDA and SQIVND (reference sequence). The CDR3 contains 16 residues. CDR3 sequence reads: CASSAARLAGRDTQYF. The CDR3 nucleotides are TGTGCCAGTAGTGCAGCGAGACTAGCGGGACGGGATACGCAGTATTTT.

The chain has TRBV6-5 and TRBJ2-2; 9 nucleotides match TRBD1. Germline CDR1 and CDR2: MNHEY and SVGAGI. With 6 bases clipped from V and 7 bases from J, the junction kept 0 bases outside the gene matches. The CDR3 has 12 residues. The CDR3 protein is CASRDRGGELFF. The CDR3 bases are TGTGCCAGCAGGGACAGGGGCGGGGAGCTGTTTTTT.

The chain combines TRBV19 with TRBJ2-1, with TRBD2 matching 9 bases. V shed 7 bases, J shed 9 bases, and the junction held 13 bases outside the gene matches. CDR3 size: 15 residues. The germline V gene encodes CDR1 LNHDA and CDR2 SQIVND (reference sequence). The CDR3 nucleotides read TGTGCCAGTACCCCAACCCGGACTAGCGCTTCTGAGCAGTTCTTC. It codes for CASTPTRTSASEQFF.

The V gene is TRBV6-5, the J gene TRBJ2-1; TRBD1 matches at 7 bases. This CDR3 contains 14 residues. Trimming at V came to 5 bases and at J to 15 bases, leaving 16 bases not matched to a gene. Germline loops: CDR1 MNHEY, CDR2 SVGAGI. CDR3 residues: CASSTLRDSATGFF. The CDR3, as DNA: TGTGCCAGCAGTACCCTACGGGACAGCGCCACGGGGTTCTTC.

V is TRBV7-2 and J is TRBJ2-7; 11 nucleotides align to TRBD2. Germline CDR1 and CDR2: SGHTA and FQGNSA. The CDR3 is made up of 17 amino acids. J gave up 5 bases and V 0 bases, and 9 bases lay outside the gene matches. CDR3 amino acids: CASSLAVAGGPNDEQYF. CDR3 coding DNA: TGTGCCAGCAGCTTAGCGGTAGCGGGGGGGCCGAATGACGAGCAGTACTTC.

V and J are TRBV9 and TRBJ2-1, with D possibly matching TRBD1 (6 bases). The germline gives CDR1 SGDLS, CDR2 YYNGEE. The CDR3 is 15 residues long. Trimming removed 3 bases from V and 0 bases from J, with 10 bases in between. CDR3 nucleotide sequence: TGTGCCAGCAGCGGTGGACAGAGCTCCTACAATGAGCAGTTCTTC. This encodes CASSGGQSSYNEQFF.

J is TRBJ2-7 and V is TRBV28, with 8 bases lining up with TRBD1. The CDR3 length is 9 residues. Per the germline V gene, CDR1 is MDHEN and CDR2 is SYDVKM. J gave up 13 bases and V 8 bases, and 4 bases lay outside the gene matches. DNA of the CDR3: TGTGCCAGCGGGGACAGGTATTACTTC. Its protein product is CASGDRYYF.

The DNA for the CDR3 is TGTGCCAGCAGTTTAGCGGCGGGGGTCTCTCCCGAGCAGTACTTC. It specifies CASSLAAGVSPEQYF. The chain uses TRBV28 and TRBJ2-7; 7 bases match TRBD2. Per the germline V gene, CDR1 is MDHEN and CDR2 is SYDVKM. The CDR3 has 15 amino acids. J was trimmed by 6 bases and V by 2 bases; bases with no gene match: 10. Supplemented by reference TRBV28 and TRBJ2-7, the full variable domain reads DVKVTQSSRYLVKRTGEKVFLECVQDMDHENMFWYRQDPGLGLRLIYFSYDVKMKEKGDIPEGYSVSREKKERFSLILESASTNQTSMYLCASSLAAGVSPEQYFGPGTRLTVT.

This rearrangement joins TRBV28 to TRBJ2-1, with 7 bases that match TRBD2. The V segment lost 7 bases and the J segment 6 bases; nucleotides outside the gene matches: 15. The CDR3 consists of 16 residues. Germline lookup yields CDR1 MDHEN and CDR2 SYDVKM. The CDR3 DNA is TGTGCCAGCATCCCCGCGACTAGCTCTGGGGGCAATGAGCAGTTCTTC. Translated: CASIPATSSGGNEQFF.

The J gene is TRBJ2-7, the V gene TRBV19, with TRBD1 identical over 8 bases. Germline V gene sequence: CDR1 LNHDA, CDR2 SQIVND (reference sequence). This CDR3 spans 14 amino acids. After removal of 5 bases from V and 1 base from J, the junction contained 4 bases not matched to a gene. CDR3 coding DNA: TGTGCCAGTAGTCTCAGACAGGGGTCCTACGAGCAGTACTTC. As protein: CASSLRQGSYEQYF.

In DNA, the CDR3 is TGTGCCAGCAGTTTGAGGGGGTCCCTTGTTTTGGACACTGAAGCTTTCTTT. Translating gives CASSLRGSLVLDTEAFF. The chain uses TRBV28 and TRBJ1-1, with D maybe TRBD1 (6 bases). V shed 3 bases and J shed 3 bases, with 20 bases lying between them. Germline CDR1 reads MDHEN; CDR2 reads SYDVKM. This CDR3 has 17 residues.

V is TRBV6-6 and J is TRBJ1-5, with a possible D match to TRBD1 (6 bases). Germline V gives CDR1 MNHNY, CDR2 SVGAGI (reference sequence). V lost 2 bases, J lost 4 bases, and 12 bases lay in between. This CDR3 spans 15 amino acids. The CDR3 is CASSYEQGGNQPQHF. The DNA of the CDR3 is TGTGCCAGCAGTTACGAACAGGGTGGAAATCAGCCCCAGCATTTT.